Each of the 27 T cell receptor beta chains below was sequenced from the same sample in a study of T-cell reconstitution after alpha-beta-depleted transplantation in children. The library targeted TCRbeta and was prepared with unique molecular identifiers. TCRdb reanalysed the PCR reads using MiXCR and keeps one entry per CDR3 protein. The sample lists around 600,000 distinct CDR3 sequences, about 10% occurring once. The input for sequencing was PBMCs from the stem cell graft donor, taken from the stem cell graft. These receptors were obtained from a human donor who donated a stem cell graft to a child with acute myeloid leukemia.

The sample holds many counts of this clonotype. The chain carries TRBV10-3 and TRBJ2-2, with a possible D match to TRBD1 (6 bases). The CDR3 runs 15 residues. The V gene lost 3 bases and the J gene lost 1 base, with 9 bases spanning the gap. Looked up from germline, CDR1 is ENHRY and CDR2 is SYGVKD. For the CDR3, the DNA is TGTGCCATCAGTGATACAGGGCGGAACACCGGGGAGCTGTTTTTT. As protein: CAISDTGRNTGELFF.

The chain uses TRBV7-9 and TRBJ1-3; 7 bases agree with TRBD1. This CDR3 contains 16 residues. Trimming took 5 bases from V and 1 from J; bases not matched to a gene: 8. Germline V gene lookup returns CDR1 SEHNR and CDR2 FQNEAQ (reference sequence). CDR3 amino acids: CASSPKSRGSGNTIYF. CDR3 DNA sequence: TGTGCCAGCAGCCCAAAGAGCAGGGGGTCTGGAAACACCATATATTTT.

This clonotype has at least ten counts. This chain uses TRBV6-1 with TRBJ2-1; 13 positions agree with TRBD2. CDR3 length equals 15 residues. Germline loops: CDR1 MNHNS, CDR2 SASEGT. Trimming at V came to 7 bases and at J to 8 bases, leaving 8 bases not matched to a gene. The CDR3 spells CASIRTSGSIDEQFF. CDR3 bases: TGTGCCAGCATCCGGACTAGCGGGAGTATCGATGAGCAGTTCTTC.

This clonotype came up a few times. CDR3 in DNA: TGTGCCAGCTCGACTAGCGGGAGTAGCACAGATACGCAGTATTTT. This translates into CASSTSGSSTDTQYF. V and J are TRBV28 and TRBJ2-3, with 12 bases identical to TRBD2. Germline loops: CDR1 MDHEN, CDR2 SYDVKM. This CDR3 comprises 15 residues. Losses at the gene ends were 8 bases for V and 0 bases for J; bases not matched to a gene: 3. Variable domain in full (rest from reference TRBV28 and TRBJ2-3): DVKVTQSSRYLVKRTGEKVFLECVQDMDHENMFWYRQDPGLGLRLIYFSYDVKMKEKGDIPEGYSVSREKKERFSLILESASTNQTSMYLCASSTSGSSTDTQYFGPGTRLTVL.

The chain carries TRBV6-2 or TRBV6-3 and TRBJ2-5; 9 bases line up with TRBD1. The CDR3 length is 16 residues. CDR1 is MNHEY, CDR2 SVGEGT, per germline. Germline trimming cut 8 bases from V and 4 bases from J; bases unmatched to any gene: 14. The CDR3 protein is CASSPIGTGSLETQYF. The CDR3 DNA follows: TGTGCCAGCTCCCCCATCGGGACAGGGTCGTTAGAGACCCAGTACTTC.

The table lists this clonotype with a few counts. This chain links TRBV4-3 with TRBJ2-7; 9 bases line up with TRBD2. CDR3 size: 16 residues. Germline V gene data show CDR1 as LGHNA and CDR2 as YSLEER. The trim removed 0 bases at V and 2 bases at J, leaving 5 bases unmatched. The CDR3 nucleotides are TGCGCCAGCAGCCAAGAAATAGCGGGAGACCCCTACGAGCAGTACTTC. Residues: CASSQEIAGDPYEQYF.

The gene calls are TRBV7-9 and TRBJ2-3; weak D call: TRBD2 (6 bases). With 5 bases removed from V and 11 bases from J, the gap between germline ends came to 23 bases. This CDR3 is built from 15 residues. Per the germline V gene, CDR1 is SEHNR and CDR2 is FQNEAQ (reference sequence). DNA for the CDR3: TGTGCCAGCAGCCTACCGCCGGGACCCGGGGGTAAGCAGTATTTT. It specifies CASSLPPGPGGKQYF.

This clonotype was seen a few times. The CDR3 coding sequence is TGCAGTGCTAGCGCTCGACAGATCGGGGAAAAACTGTTTTTT. Translating it yields CSASARQIGEKLFF. The chain carries TRBV20-1 and TRBJ1-4; D might be TRBD1 (5 bases). The CDR3 is made up of 14 amino acids. V was shortened by 3 bases and J by 8 bases, with 16 bases between the two germline ends. Germline CDR1 and CDR2: DFQATT and SNEGSKA (reference sequence).

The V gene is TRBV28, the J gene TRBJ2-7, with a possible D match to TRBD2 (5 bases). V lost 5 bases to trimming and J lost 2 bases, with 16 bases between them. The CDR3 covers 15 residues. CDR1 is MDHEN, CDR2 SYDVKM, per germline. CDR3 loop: CASSQPGSPPYEQYF. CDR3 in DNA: TGTGCCAGCAGTCAGCCGGGATCCCCTCCCTACGAGCAGTACTTC.

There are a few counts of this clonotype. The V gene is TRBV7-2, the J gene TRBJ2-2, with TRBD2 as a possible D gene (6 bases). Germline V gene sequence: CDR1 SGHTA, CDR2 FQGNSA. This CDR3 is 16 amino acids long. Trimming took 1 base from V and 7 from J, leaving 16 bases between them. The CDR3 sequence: CASSLEDYGVGGELFF. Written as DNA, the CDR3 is TGTGCCAGCAGCTTAGAGGACTATGGAGTTGGCGGGGAGCTGTTTTTT.

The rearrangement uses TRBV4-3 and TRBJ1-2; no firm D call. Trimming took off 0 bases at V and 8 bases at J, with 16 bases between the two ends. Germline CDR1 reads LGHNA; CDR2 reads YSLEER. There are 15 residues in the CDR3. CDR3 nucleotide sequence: TGCGCCAGCAGCCAAGAGGTTAGCCGTGATGGCGGCTACACCTTC. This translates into CASSQEVSRDGGYTF.

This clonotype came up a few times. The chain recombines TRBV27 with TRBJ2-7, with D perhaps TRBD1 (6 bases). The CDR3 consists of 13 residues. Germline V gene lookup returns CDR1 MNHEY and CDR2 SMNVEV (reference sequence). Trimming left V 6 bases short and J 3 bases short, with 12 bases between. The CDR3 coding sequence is TGTGCCAGCAGCGGGACATCAAACTACGAGCAGTACTTC. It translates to CASSGTSNYEQYF.

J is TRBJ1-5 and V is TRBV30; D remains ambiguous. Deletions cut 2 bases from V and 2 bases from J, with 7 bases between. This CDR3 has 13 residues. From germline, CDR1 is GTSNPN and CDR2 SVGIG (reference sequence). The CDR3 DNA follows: TGTGCCTGGAGTTCCCGGGGCAATCAGCCCCAGCATTTT. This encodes CAWSSRGNQPQHF. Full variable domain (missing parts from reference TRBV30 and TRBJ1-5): SQTIHQWPATLVQPVGSPLSLECTVEGTSNPNLYWYRQAAGRGLQLLFYSVGIGQISSEVPQNLSASRPQDRQFILSSKKLLLSDSGFYLCAWSSRGNQPQHFGDGTRLSIL.

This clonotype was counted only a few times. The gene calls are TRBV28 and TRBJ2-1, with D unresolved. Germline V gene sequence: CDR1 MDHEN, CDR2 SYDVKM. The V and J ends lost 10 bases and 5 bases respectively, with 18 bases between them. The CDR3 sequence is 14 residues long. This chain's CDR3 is CATHAPTGNNEQFF. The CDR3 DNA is TGTGCCACACACGCTCCGACGGGCAACAATGAGCAGTTCTTC.

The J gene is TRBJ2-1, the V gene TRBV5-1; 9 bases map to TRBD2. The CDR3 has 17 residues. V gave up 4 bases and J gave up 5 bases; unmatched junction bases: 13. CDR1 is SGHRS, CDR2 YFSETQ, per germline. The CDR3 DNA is TGCGCCAGCAGCCCCCGGGGTAGCGGGAGAATAGACAATGAGCAGTTCTTC. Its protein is CASSPRGSGRIDNEQFF. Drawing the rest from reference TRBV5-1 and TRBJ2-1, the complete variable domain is KAGVTQTPRYLIKTRGQQVTLSCSPISGHRSVSWYQQTPGQGLQFLFEYFSETQRNKGNFPGRFSGRQFSNSRSEMNVSTLELGDSALYLCASSPRGSGRIDNEQFFGPGTRLTVL.

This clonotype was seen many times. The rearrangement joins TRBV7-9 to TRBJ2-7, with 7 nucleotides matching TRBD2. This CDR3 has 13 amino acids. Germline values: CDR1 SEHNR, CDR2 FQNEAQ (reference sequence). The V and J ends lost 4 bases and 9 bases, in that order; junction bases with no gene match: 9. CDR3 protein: CASSSGTTRPQYF. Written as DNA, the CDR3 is TGTGCCAGCAGCTCTGGGACTACACGACCGCAGTACTTC. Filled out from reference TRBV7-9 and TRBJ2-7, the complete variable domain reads DTGVSQNPRHKITKRGQNVTFRCDPISEHNRLYWYRQTLGQGPEFLTYFQNEAQLEKSRLLSDRFSAERPKGSFSTLEIQRTEQGDSAMYLCASSSGTTRPQYFGPGTRLTVT.

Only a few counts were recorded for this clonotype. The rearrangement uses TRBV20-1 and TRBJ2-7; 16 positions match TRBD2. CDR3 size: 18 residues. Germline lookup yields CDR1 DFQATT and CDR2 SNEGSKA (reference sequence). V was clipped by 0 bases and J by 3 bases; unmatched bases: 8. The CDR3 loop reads CSARDLGTSGRGDYEQYF. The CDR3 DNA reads TGCAGTGCTAGAGATTTAGGGACTAGCGGGAGGGGTGACTACGAGCAGTACTTC.

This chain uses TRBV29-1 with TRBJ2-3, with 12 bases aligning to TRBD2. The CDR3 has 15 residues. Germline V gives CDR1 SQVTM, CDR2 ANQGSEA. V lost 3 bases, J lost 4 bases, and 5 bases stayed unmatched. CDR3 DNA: TGCAGCGTTGACCTAGCGGGAGGGCCTGCAGATACGCAGTATTTT. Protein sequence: CSVDLAGGPADTQYF.

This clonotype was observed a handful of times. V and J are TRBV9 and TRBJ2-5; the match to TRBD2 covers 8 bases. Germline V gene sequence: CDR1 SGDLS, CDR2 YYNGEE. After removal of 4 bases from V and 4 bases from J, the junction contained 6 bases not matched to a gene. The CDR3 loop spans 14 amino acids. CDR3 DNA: TGTGCCAGCAGCCGGGATACTAGCGGAGAGACCCAGTACTTC. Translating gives CASSRDTSGETQYF.

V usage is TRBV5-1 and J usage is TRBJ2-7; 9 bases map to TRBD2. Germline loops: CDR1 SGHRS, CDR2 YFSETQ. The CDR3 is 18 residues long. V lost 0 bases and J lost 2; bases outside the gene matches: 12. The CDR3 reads CASSLGGSGSRNPYEQYF. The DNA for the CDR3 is TGCGCCAGCAGCTTGGGGGGTAGCGGGAGTAGGAACCCCTACGAGCAGTACTTC.

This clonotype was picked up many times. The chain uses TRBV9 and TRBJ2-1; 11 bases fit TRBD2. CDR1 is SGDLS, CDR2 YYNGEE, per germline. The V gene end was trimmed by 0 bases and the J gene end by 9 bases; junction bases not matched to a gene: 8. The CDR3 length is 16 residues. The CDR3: CASSVGVAGGPGEQFF. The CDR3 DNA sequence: TGTGCCAGCAGCGTAGGGGTAGCGGGAGGGCCAGGTGAGCAGTTCTTC.

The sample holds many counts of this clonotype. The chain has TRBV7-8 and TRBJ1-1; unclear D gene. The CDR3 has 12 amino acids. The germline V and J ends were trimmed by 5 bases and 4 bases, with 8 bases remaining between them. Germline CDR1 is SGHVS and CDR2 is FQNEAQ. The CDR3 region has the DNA TGTGCCAGCAGCGGGTGGAGCACTGAAGCTTTCTTT. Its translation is CASSGWSTEAFF. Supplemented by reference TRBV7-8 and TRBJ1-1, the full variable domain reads GAGVSQSPRYKVAKRGQDVALRCDPISGHVSLFWYQQALGQGPEFLTYFQNEAQLDKSGLPSDRFFAERPEGSVSTLKIQRTQQEDSAVYLCASSGWSTEAFFGQGTRLTVV.

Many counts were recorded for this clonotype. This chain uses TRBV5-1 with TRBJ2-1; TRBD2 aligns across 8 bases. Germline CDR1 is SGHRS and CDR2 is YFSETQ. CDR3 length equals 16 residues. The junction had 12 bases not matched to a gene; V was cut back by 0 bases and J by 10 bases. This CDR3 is CASSLGRIAGSREQFF. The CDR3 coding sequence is TGCGCCAGCAGCTTGGGAAGGATAGCGGGATCTCGGGAGCAGTTCTTC.

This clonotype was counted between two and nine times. The CDR3 DNA is TGTGCCTGGAATGCAGTTTATAGCAATCAGCCCCAGCATTTT. This sequence encodes CAWNAVYSNQPQHF. The chain joins TRBV30 to TRBJ1-5; no reliable D call. V dropped 4 bases and J dropped 0 bases, with 10 bases sitting between them. Germline assignment: CDR1 GTSNPN and CDR2 SVGIG (reference sequence). CDR3 length: 14 residues.

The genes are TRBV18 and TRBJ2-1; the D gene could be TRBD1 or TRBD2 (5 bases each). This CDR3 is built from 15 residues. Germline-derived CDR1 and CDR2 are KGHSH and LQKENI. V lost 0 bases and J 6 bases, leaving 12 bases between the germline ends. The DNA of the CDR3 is TGTGCCAGCTCACCACCGGGACGGCTAACCAATGAGCAGTTCTTC. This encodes CASSPPGRLTNEQFF.

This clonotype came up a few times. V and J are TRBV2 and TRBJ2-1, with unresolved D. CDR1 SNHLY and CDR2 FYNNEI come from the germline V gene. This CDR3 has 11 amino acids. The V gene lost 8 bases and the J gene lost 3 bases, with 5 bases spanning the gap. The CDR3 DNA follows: TGTGCCAGCGGGATCTACAATGAGCAGTTCTTC. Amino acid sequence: CASGIYNEQFF.

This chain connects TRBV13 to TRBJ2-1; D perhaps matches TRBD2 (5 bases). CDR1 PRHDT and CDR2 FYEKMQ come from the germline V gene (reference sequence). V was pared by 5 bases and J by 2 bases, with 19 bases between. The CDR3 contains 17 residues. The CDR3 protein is CASSLWEPVLAYNEQFF. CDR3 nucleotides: TGTGCCAGCAGCCTTTGGGAGCCCGTTTTAGCCTACAATGAGCAGTTCTTC.